A selection of T cell receptor beta chains follows, all from one sample in a study of blood T cell repertoires in COVID-19. Data came from immunoSEQ multiplex PCR; TCRdb stores just in-frame clones and leaves some out. The table lists some 350,000 clones, 80% to 90% of them singletons. Material: PBMCs or T cells enriched from blood (not recorded which). The receptors originated from a woman in her twenties or thirties who had recovered from COVID-19. Both conserved end residues are part of each CDR3. The order of the fields is clone size, D gene, J gene, V gene, CDR3 protein, CDR3 DNA. The D gene is left open where the match is weak. Clone size is not always given. Where it is, it says once, few, many or a class for expanded clones.

clone_size: -; d_call: -; j_call: TRBJ1-5; v_call: TRBV4-2; cdr3_aa: CASSQDWAGNQPQHF; cdr3_nt: TGTGCCAGCAGCCAAGATTGGGCAGGGAATCAGCCCCAGCATTTT
clone_size: -; d_call: TRBD2; j_call: TRBJ2-1; v_call: TRBV9; cdr3_aa: CASSLAGGRWDEQFF; cdr3_nt: TGTGCCAGCAGCTTAGCGGGGGGCAGGTGGGATGAGCAGTTCTTC
clone_size: -; d_call: -; j_call: TRBJ2-1; v_call: TRBV18; cdr3_aa: CASSASNNEQFF; cdr3_nt: TGTGCCAGCTCCGCCAGTAACAATGAGCAGTTCTTC
clone_size: -; d_call: TRBD1; j_call: TRBJ1-3; v_call: TRBV30; cdr3_aa: CAWSIGTAFSGNTIYF; cdr3_nt: TGTGCCTGGAGTATAGGGACAGCTTTCTCTGGAAACACCATATATTTT
clone_size: once; d_call: -; j_call: TRBJ2-7; v_call: TRBV25-1; cdr3_aa: CASSATGYEQYF; cdr3_nt: TGTGCCAGCAGTGCGACGGGATACGAGCAGTACTTC
clone_size: -; d_call: TRBD1; j_call: TRBJ2-3; v_call: TRBV30; cdr3_aa: CAWGQGAGDTQYF; cdr3_nt: TGTGCCTGGGGACAGGGGGCGGGAGATACGCAGTATTTT
clone_size: -; d_call: TRBD1; j_call: TRBJ2-7; v_call: TRBV7-9; cdr3_aa: CASSPTRTGDYEQYF; cdr3_nt: TGTGCCAGCAGCCCGACGCGGACAGGTGACTACGAGCAGTACTTC
clone_size: -; d_call: -; j_call: TRBJ1-1; v_call: TRBV3-1/TRBV3-2; cdr3_aa: CASSPPDRSGAFF; cdr3_nt: TGTGCCAGCAGCCCCCCGGACAGATCGGGAGCTTTCTTT
clone_size: few; d_call: -; j_call: TRBJ1-2; v_call: TRBV10-3; cdr3_aa: CATQGRQDYGYTF; cdr3_nt: TGTGCCACGCAAGGGCGACAGGACTATGGCTACACCTTC
clone_size: -; d_call: -; j_call: TRBJ1-1; v_call: TRBV9; cdr3_aa: CASSALTGPRGTEAFF; cdr3_nt: TGTGCCAGCAGCGCGTTAACAGGGCCGCGTGGCACTGAAGCTTTCTTT
clone_size: -; d_call: -; j_call: TRBJ1-5; v_call: TRBV10-2; cdr3_aa: CASSESRGYQPQHF; cdr3_nt: TGCGCCAGCAGTGAGTCTCGCGGTTATCAGCCCCAGCATTTT
clone_size: -; d_call: -; j_call: TRBJ1-4; v_call: TRBV3-1/TRBV3-2; cdr3_aa: CASSAEGSRDEKLFF; cdr3_nt: TGTGCCAGCAGCGCGGAGGGGTCGCGCGATGAAAAACTGTTTTTT
clone_size: -; d_call: -; j_call: TRBJ2-7; v_call: TRBV2; cdr3_aa: CAGGTQGVPYEQYF; cdr3_nt: TGTGCCGGGGGGACGCAGGGGGTCCCCTACGAGCAGTACTTC
clone_size: -; d_call: -; j_call: TRBJ2-2; v_call: TRBV19; cdr3_aa: CASSIQAGELFF; cdr3_nt: TGTGCCAGTAGTATCCAGGCCGGGGAGCTGTTTTTT
clone_size: -; d_call: TRBD1; j_call: TRBJ2-7; v_call: TRBV6-5; cdr3_aa: CASSRQGIQYEQYF; cdr3_nt: TGTGCCAGCAGTCGACAGGGGATACAGTACGAGCAGTACTTC
clone_size: -; d_call: TRBD1; j_call: TRBJ1-1; v_call: TRBV6-5; cdr3_aa: CAIHRTGWATEAFF; cdr3_nt: TGTGCCATCCACCGGACAGGGTGGGCCACTGAAGCTTTCTTT
clone_size: -; d_call: TRBD1; j_call: TRBJ2-4; v_call: TRBV5-1; cdr3_aa: CASSERPGTGDSIQYF; cdr3_nt: TGCGCCAGCAGCGAACGTCCCGGGACAGGTGACAGCATTCAGTACTTC
clone_size: -; d_call: -; j_call: TRBJ2-7; v_call: TRBV6-5; cdr3_aa: CASTLDGANEQYF; cdr3_nt: TGTGCCAGCACCCTGGATGGAGCTAACGAGCAGTACTTC
clone_size: -; d_call: -; j_call: TRBJ1-1; v_call: TRBV28; cdr3_aa: CASSLTPTPPRAFF; cdr3_nt: TGTGCCAGCAGTTTAACCCCCACCCCCCCGCGCGCTTTCTTT
clone_size: -; d_call: -; j_call: TRBJ1-2; v_call: TRBV7-9; cdr3_aa: CASSEQGWGYTF; cdr3_nt: TGTGCCAGCAGCGAACAGGGCTGGGGCTACACCTTC
clone_size: once; d_call: -; j_call: TRBJ1-1; v_call: TRBV20-1; cdr3_aa: CSVTVPEAFF; cdr3_nt: TGCAGTGTCACAGTTCCTGAAGCTTTCTTT
clone_size: -; d_call: -; j_call: TRBJ1-1; v_call: TRBV4-1; cdr3_aa: CASSQDGRGLTEAFF; cdr3_nt: TGCGCCAGCAGCCAAGATGGGAGGGGACTCACTGAAGCTTTCTTT
clone_size: few; d_call: -; j_call: TRBJ1-6; v_call: TRBV3-1/TRBV3-2; cdr3_aa: CASSQESLSSYNSPLHF; cdr3_nt: TGTGCCAGCAGCCAAGAGAGCCTGAGCTCCTATAATTCACCCCTCCACTTT
clone_size: -; d_call: -; j_call: TRBJ2-7; v_call: TRBV11-2; cdr3_aa: CASSQAGEQYF; cdr3_nt: TGTGCCAGCAGTCAAGCGGGCGAGCAGTACTTC
clone_size: -; d_call: -; j_call: TRBJ2-7; v_call: TRBV12-3/TRBV12-4; cdr3_aa: CASSPGFPYEQYF; cdr3_nt: TGTGCCAGCAGTCCCGGGTTTCCCTACGAGCAGTACTTC
clone_size: -; d_call: TRBD1; j_call: TRBJ1-4; v_call: TRBV27; cdr3_aa: CASSNPDRGDEKLFF; cdr3_nt: TGTGCCAGCAGCAACCCGGACAGGGGGGATGAAAAACTGTTTTTT
clone_size: once; d_call: -; j_call: TRBJ1-1; v_call: TRBV5-4; cdr3_aa: CASSLDWNTEAFF; cdr3_nt: TGTGCCAGCAGCTTGGACTGGAACACTGAAGCTTTCTTT
clone_size: -; d_call: TRBD1; j_call: TRBJ1-6; v_call: TRBV19; cdr3_aa: CASSSPRDSLNSPLHF; cdr3_nt: TGTGCCAGTAGTTCGCCCCGGGACAGCCTTAATTCACCCCTCCACTTT
clone_size: -; d_call: TRBD1; j_call: TRBJ1-2; v_call: TRBV6-1; cdr3_aa: CASSEALRDRANYGYTF; cdr3_nt: TGTGCCAGCAGTGAAGCTTTAAGGGACAGGGCGAACTATGGCTACACCTTC
clone_size: -; d_call: -; j_call: TRBJ1-2; v_call: TRBV20-1; cdr3_aa: CSASPKKQGTNYGYTF; cdr3_nt: TGCAGTGCTAGTCCGAAAAAGCAGGGCACTAACTATGGCTACACCTTC
clone_size: -; d_call: TRBD1; j_call: TRBJ2-7; v_call: TRBV10-3; cdr3_aa: CAIREPGTGSYEQYF; cdr3_nt: TGTGCCATCAGAGAGCCCGGGACAGGGTCCTACGAGCAGTACTTC
clone_size: -; d_call: -; j_call: TRBJ1-1; v_call: TRBV10-3; cdr3_aa: CAISGFTSTEAFF; cdr3_nt: TGTGCCATCAGTGGGTTTACTAGCACTGAAGCTTTCTTT
clone_size: -; d_call: TRBD1; j_call: TRBJ1-2; v_call: TRBV2; cdr3_aa: CASQNGRDRGRGGYTF; cdr3_nt: TGTGCCAGCCAAAATGGGAGGGACAGGGGGCGAGGTGGCTACACCTTC
clone_size: -; d_call: TRBD2; j_call: TRBJ2-5; v_call: TRBV7-9; cdr3_aa: CASSYSGGAAETQYF; cdr3_nt: TGTGCCAGCAGCTACAGCGGGGGGGCCGCAGAGACCCAGTACTTC
clone_size: -; d_call: TRBD2; j_call: TRBJ2-3; v_call: TRBV29-1; cdr3_aa: CSVEDPDGGAVDTQYF; cdr3_nt: TGCAGCGTTGAGGATCCGGACGGGGGGGCTGTGGATACGCAGTATTTT
clone_size: -; d_call: -; j_call: TRBJ1-2; v_call: TRBV6-5; cdr3_aa: CASSYSQGAYGYTF; cdr3_nt: TGTGCCAGCAGTTACTCACAGGGCGCCTATGGCTACACCTTC
clone_size: -; d_call: -; j_call: TRBJ2-5; v_call: TRBV4-2; cdr3_aa: CASSQEGPRETQYF; cdr3_nt: TGTGCCAGCAGCCAAGAGGGTCCGAGGGAGACCCAGTACTTC
clone_size: -; d_call: -; j_call: TRBJ1-5; v_call: TRBV18; cdr3_aa: CASSNERQPQHF; cdr3_nt: TGTGCCAGCTCCAACGAGAGGCAGCCCCAGCATTTT
clone_size: -; d_call: -; j_call: TRBJ2-3; v_call: TRBV12-3/TRBV12-4; cdr3_aa: CASSTQTSTEQYF; cdr3_nt: TGTGCCAGCAGTACGCAAACTAGCACGGAGCAGTATTTT
clone_size: -; d_call: TRBD1; j_call: TRBJ1-2; v_call: TRBV28; cdr3_aa: CASSFRDRGAFGYTF; cdr3_nt: TGTGCCAGCAGTTTCCGGGACAGGGGCGCCTTTGGCTACACCTTC
clone_size: -; d_call: TRBD1; j_call: TRBJ1-3; v_call: TRBV28; cdr3_aa: CASSLGGQRSGNTIYF; cdr3_nt: TGTGCCAGCAGTTTAGGGGGACAGCGCTCTGGAAACACCATATATTTT
clone_size: -; d_call: TRBD1; j_call: TRBJ2-7; v_call: TRBV5-1; cdr3_aa: CASRGDRALLVDEQYF; cdr3_nt: TGCGCCAGCAGGGGAGACAGGGCCCTCCTCGTGGACGAGCAGTACTTC
clone_size: -; d_call: TRBD2; j_call: TRBJ2-1; v_call: TRBV7-6; cdr3_aa: CASSPIAGGQNEQFF; cdr3_nt: TGTGCCAGCAGCCCCATAGCGGGGGGCCAAAATGAGCAGTTCTTC
clone_size: -; d_call: -; j_call: TRBJ1-3; v_call: TRBV30; cdr3_aa: CAWSVGGNPGNTIYF; cdr3_nt: TGTGCCTGGAGTGTAGGAGGGAACCCTGGAAACACCATATATTTT
clone_size: -; d_call: TRBD1; j_call: TRBJ1-2; v_call: TRBV12-3/TRBV12-4; cdr3_aa: CASRLQGPKGYTF; cdr3_nt: TGTGCCAGCAGGCTACAGGGGCCAAAGGGCTACACCTTC
clone_size: -; d_call: -; j_call: TRBJ1-5; v_call: TRBV6-1; cdr3_aa: CASSERSDSYSNQPQHF; cdr3_nt: TGTGCCAGCAGTGAAAGGTCAGACAGTTATAGCAATCAGCCCCAGCATTTT
clone_size: -; d_call: -; j_call: TRBJ2-1; v_call: TRBV9; cdr3_aa: CASSLSSYNEQFF; cdr3_nt: TGTGCCAGCAGCCTCAGTTCCTACAATGAGCAGTTCTTC
clone_size: -; d_call: TRBD2; j_call: TRBJ2-5; v_call: TRBV2; cdr3_aa: CASSVAGGEEETQYF; cdr3_nt: TGTGCCAGCAGTGTGGCGGGGGGGGAGGAAGAGACCCAGTACTTC
clone_size: -; d_call: -; j_call: TRBJ2-1; v_call: TRBV27; cdr3_aa: CASSLTGGYYNEQFF; cdr3_nt: TGTGCCAGCAGTTTAACGGGTGGCTACTACAATGAGCAGTTCTTC
clone_size: -; d_call: TRBD1; j_call: TRBJ1-2; v_call: TRBV5-1; cdr3_aa: CASSLGDRNYGYTF; cdr3_nt: TGCGCCAGCAGCTTGGGGGACAGAAACTATGGCTACACCTTC